These T cell receptor beta chains were read from a single sample in a study of blood T cell repertoires in COVID-19. Clones were read by immunoSEQ multiplex PCR, and TCRdb kept only the in-frame ones, dropping some. This table has approximately 20,000 clones, roughly 90% appearing once. Sequencing was performed on peripheral blood. The receptors were gathered from a human donor in a cohort sampled during active COVID-19. Both conserved end residues are trimmed from each CDR3.

v_call	j_call	cdr3_aa
TRBV29-1	TRBJ2-3	SVLGGATDTQY
TRBV7-3	TRBJ2-7	ASSPPLTSGSYEQY
TRBV14	TRBJ2-7	ASSQGLWVAGHEQY
TRBV6-5	TRBJ2-1	ASSFGTSVNNEQF
TRBV11-2	TRBJ1-2	ASSGGRGGYT
TRBV11-2	TRBJ2-3	ASSTQGAATDTQY
TRBV6-2/TRBV6-3	TRBJ1-1	ASSYQGSNTEAF
TRBV5-1	TRBJ2-5	ASSLAIVAETQY
TRBV7-2	TRBJ2-4	ASSLEGRMGDIQY
TRBV5-4	TRBJ1-2	ASSLASINREPYGYT
TRBV7-9	TRBJ2-2	ASSRGQGELF
TRBV9	TRBJ2-1	ASSVSWGAYNEQF
TRBV5-1	TRBJ1-5	ASRDDRGPPH
TRBV7-3	TRBJ2-2	ASSRTGSVTGELF
TRBV27	TRBJ1-3	ASSFLRDWY
TRBV5-4	TRBJ1-2	ASSLGGRSNYGYT